A single sample is the source of the 3 T cell receptor beta chains below, sequenced in a study of metastatic and nonmetastatic thyroid tumors. TCRdb called clones again from the PCR reads with MiXCR. The top ten hold 15% of the sample, which has 17,000 or so clones, approximately 30% seen once. Patients were all untreated before their thyroid surgery. What was sequenced was tumor tissue. These receptors originate from a female donor with papillary thyroid cancer or a benign thyroid nodule (not recorded which). Some clones in this sample may be carry-over from other donors' samples.

The rearrangement joins TRBV5-1 to TRBJ2-3; no definite D call. The V end was cut by 1 base, the J end by 5 bases, with 11 bases between. Germline V gene sequence: CDR1 SGHRS, CDR2 YFSETQ. The CDR3 loop spans 14 amino acids. The DNA for the CDR3 is TGCGCCAGCAGCTTGCGTATACCTGGAGATACGCAGTATTTT. Its protein is CASSLRIPGDTQYF.

The rearrangement uses TRBV4-1 and TRBJ1-3; TRBD1 might be the D (5 bases). Between the trimmed V and J ends, which lost 0 bases and 4 bases, there was a span of 10 bases. The CDR3 has 15 residues. Germline V lookup: CDR1 MGHRA, CDR2 YSYEKL. The CDR3 region has the DNA TGCGCCAGCAGCCAAGAAGACAGAATAGGAAACACCATATATTTT. Residues: CASSQEDRIGNTIYF.

The sample holds many counts of this clone. The rearrangement links TRBV9 to TRBJ2-1; TRBD1 matches at 7 bases. Per germline, CDR1 SGDLS and CDR2 YYNGEE. This CDR3 has 13 amino acids. V shed 0 bases, J shed 8 bases, and the junction held 2 bases outside the gene matches. The CDR3 DNA reads as TGTGCCAGCAGCGTAGACAGGGGCGATGAGCAGTTCTTC. The encoded protein is CASSVDRGDEQFF.